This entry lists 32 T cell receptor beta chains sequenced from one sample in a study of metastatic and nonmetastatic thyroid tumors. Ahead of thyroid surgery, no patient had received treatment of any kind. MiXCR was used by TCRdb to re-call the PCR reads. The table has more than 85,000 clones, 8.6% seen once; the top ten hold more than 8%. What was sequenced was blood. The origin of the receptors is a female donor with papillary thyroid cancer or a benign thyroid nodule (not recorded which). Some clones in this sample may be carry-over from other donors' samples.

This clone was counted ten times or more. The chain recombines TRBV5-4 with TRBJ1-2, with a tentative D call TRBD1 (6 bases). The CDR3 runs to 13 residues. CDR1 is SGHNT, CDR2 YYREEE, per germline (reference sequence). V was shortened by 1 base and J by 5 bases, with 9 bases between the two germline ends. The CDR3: CASSLTGKYGYTF. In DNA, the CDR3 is TGTGCCAGCAGCTTGACAGGGAAGTATGGCTACACCTTC.

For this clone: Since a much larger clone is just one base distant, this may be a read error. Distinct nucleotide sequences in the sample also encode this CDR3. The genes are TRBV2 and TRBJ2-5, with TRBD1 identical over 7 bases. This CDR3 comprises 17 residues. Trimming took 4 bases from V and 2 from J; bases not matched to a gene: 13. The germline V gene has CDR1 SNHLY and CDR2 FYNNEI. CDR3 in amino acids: CASSAPRTGPIQETQYF. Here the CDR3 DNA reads TGTGCCAGCAGTGCCCCGAGGACAGGTCCAATTCAAGAGACCCAGTACTTC.

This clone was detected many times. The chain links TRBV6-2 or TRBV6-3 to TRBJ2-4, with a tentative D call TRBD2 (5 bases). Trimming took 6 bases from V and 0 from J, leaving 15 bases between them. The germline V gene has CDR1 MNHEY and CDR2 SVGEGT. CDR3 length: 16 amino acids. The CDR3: CASSQADSTAKNIQYF. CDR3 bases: TGTGCCAGCAGCCAGGCGGACTCGACAGCCAAAAACATTCAGTACTTC.

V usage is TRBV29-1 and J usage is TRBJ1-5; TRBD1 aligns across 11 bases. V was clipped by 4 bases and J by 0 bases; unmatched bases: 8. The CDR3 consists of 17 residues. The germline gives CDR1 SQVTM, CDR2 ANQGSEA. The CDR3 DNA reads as TGCAGCGTTGCCGGGGACAGGGGGACATATAGCAATCAGCCCCAGCATTTT. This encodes CSVAGDRGTYSNQPQHF.

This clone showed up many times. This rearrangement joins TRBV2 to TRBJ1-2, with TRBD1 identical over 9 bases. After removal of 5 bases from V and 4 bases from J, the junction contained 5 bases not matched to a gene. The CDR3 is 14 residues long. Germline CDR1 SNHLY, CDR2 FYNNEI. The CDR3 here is CASSTRQGGYGYTF. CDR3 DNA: TGTGCCAGCAGTACAAGACAGGGGGGCTATGGCTACACCTTC.

The CDR3 region has the DNA TGTGCCAGCAGTTTCCGACAGGGTGCTGGGGCCAACGTCCTGACTTTC. This translates into CASSFRQGAGANVLTF. This sequence joins TRBV28 and TRBJ2-6; 7 bases line up with TRBD1. The CDR3 is 16 residues long. Trimming removed 3 bases from V and 2 bases from J; junction bases left unmatched: 4. Germline CDR1 is MDHEN and CDR2 is SYDVKM.

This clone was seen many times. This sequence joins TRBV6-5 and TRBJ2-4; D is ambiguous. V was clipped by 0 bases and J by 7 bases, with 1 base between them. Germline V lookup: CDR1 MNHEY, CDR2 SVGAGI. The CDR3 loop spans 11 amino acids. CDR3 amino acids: CASSYSNIQYF. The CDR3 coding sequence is TGTGCCAGCAGTTACTCGAACATTCAGTACTTC.

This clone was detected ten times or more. As DNA, the CDR3 is TGTGCCAGCAGTGACGGGGGGGAGAACACCGGGGAGCTGTTTTTT. This encodes CASSDGGENTGELFF. This chain links TRBV6-4 with TRBJ2-2, with 7 nucleotides matching TRBD2. CDR1 and CDR2 from the germline V gene are MRHNA and SNTAGT. V gave up 2 bases and J gave up 1 base; unmatched junction bases: 1. The CDR3 totals 15 residues.

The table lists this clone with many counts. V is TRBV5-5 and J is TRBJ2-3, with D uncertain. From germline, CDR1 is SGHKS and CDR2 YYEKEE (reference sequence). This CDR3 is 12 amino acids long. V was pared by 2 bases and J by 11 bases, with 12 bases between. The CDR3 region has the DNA TGTGCCAGCAGCTTTCTCCCTGCCCTGCAGTATTTT. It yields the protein CASSFLPALQYF.

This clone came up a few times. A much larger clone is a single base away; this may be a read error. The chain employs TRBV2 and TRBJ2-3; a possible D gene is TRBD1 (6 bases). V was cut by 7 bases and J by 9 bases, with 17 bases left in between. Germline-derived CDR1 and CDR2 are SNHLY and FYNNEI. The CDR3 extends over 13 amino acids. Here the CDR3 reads CASTPGEGVTQYF. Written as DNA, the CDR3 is TGTGCCAGCACCCCCGGAGAGGGGGTCACGCAGTATTTT. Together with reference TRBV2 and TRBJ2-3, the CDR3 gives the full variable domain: EPEVTQTPSHQVTQMGQEVILRCVPISNHLYFYWYRQILGQKVEFLVSFYNNEISEKSEIFDDQFSVERPDGSNFTLKIRSTKLEDSAMYFCASTPGEGVTQYFGPGTRLTVL.

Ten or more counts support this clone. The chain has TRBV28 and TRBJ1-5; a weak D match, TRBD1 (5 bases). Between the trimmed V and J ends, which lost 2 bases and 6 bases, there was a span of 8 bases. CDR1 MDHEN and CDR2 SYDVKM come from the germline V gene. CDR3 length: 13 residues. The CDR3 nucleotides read TGTGCCAGCAGTTTACCTGGGACTCAGCCCCAGCATTTT. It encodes CASSLPGTQPQHF.

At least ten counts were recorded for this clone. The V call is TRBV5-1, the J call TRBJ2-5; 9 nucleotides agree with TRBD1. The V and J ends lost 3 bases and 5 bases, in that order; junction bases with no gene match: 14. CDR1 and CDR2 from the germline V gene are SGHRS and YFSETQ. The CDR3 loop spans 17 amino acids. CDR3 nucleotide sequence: TGCGCCAGCAGCTCGTCGGCCGGGACAGGGACTTTGGAGACCCAGTACTTC. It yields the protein CASSSSAGTGTLETQYF.

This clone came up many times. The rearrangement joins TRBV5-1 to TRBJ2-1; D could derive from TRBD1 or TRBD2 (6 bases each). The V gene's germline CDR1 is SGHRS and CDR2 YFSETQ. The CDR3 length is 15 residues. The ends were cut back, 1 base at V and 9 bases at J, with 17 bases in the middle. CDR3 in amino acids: CASSLTSGAQGEQFF. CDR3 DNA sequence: TGCGCCAGCAGCTTGACATCGGGGGCGCAAGGTGAGCAGTTCTTC.

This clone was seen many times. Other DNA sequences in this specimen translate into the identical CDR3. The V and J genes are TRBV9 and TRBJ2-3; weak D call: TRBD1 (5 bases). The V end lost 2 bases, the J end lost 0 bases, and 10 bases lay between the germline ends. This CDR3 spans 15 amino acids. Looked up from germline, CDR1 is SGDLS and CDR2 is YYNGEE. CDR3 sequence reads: CASSVRVGSTDTQYF. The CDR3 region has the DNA TGTGCCAGCAGCGTCAGGGTTGGGAGCACAGATACGCAGTATTTT.

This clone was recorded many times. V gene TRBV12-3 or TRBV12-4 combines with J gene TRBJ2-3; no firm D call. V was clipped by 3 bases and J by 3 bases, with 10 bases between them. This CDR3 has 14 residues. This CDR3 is CASSLILGTDTQYF. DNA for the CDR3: TGTGCCAGCAGTTTGATCCTAGGAACAGATACGCAGTATTTT.

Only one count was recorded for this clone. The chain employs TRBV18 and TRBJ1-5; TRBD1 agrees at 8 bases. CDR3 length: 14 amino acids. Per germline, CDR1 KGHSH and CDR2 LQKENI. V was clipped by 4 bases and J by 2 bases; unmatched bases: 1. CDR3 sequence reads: CASSQDRGNQPQHF. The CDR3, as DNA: TGTGCCAGCTCACAGGACAGGGGCAATCAGCCCCAGCATTTT. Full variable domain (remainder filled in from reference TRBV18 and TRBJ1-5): NAGVMQNPRHLVRRRGQEARLRCSPMKGHSHVYWYRQLPEEGLKFMVYLQKENIIDESGMPKERFSAEFPKEGPSILRIQQVVRGDSAAYFCASSQDRGNQPQHFGDGTRLSIL.

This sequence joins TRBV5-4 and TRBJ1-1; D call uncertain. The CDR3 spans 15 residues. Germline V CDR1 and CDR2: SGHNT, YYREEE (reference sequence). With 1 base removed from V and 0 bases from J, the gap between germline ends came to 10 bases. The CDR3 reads CASSLRSAVNTEAFF. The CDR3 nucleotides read TGTGCCAGCAGCTTGAGGTCGGCAGTGAACACTGAAGCTTTCTTT. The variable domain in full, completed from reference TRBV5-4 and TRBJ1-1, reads ETGVTQSPTHLIKTRGQQVTLRCSSQSGHNTVSWYQQALGQGPQFIFQYYREEENGRGNFPPRFSGLQFPNYSSELNVNALELDDSALYLCASSLRSAVNTEAFFGQGTRLTVV.

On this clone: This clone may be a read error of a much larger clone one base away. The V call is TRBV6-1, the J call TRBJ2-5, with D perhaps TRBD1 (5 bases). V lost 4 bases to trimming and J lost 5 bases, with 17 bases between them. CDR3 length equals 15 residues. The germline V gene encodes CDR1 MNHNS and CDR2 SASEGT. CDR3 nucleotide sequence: TGTGCCAGCAGTGCGACAAGGGGCAGGCGCGAGACCCAGTACTTC. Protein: CASSATRGRRETQYF.

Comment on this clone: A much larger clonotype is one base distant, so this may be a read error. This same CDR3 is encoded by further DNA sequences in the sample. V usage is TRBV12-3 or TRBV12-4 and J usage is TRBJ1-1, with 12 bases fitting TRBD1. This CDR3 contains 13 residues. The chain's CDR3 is CASSGTGGTEAFF. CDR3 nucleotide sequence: TGTGCCAGCAGTGGGACAGGGGGCACTGAAGCTTTCTTC.

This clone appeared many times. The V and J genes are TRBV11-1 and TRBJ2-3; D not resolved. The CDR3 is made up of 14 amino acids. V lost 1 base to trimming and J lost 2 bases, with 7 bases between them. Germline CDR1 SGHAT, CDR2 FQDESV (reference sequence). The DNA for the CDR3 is TGTGCCAGCAGCTTAGTAGCAAACACAGATACGCAGTATTTT. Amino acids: CASSLVANTDTQYF.

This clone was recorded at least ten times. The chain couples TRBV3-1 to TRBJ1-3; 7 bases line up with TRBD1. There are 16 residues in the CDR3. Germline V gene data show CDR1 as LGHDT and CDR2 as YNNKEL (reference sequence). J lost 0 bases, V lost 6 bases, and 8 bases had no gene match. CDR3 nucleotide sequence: TGTGCCAGCAGTGTCGGGACAGCAAACTCTGGAAACACCATATATTTT. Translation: CASSVGTANSGNTIYF. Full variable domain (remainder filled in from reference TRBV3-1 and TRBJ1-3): DTAVSQTPKYLVTQMGNDKSIKCEQNLGHDTMYWYKQDSKKFLKIMFSYNNKELIINETVPNRFSPKSPDKAHLNLHINSLELGDSAVYFCASSVGTANSGNTIYFGEGSWLTVV.

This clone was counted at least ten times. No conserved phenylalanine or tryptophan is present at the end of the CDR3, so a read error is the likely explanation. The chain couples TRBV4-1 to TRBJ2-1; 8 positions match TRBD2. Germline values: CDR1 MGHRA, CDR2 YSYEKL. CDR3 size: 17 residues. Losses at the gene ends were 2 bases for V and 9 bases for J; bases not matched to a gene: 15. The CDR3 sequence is CASSQTLPGTSKGEQFL. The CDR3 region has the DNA TGCGCCAGCAGCCAAACGCTCCCCGGGACTAGTAAAGGTGAGCAGTTCCTC.

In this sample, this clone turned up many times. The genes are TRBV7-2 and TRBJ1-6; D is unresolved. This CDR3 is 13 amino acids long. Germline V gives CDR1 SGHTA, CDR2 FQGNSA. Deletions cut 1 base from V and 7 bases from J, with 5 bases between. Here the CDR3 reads CASSLDGNSPLHF. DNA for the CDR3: TGTGCCAGCAGCTTAGACGGCAATTCACCCCTCCACTTT.

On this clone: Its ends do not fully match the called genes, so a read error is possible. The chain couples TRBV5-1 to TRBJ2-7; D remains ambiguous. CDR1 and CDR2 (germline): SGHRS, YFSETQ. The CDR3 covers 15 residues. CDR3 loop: CASSLGLVLAYGQYF. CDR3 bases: TGCGCCAGCAGCTTGGGTTTGGTATTAGCCTACGGGCAGTACTTC.

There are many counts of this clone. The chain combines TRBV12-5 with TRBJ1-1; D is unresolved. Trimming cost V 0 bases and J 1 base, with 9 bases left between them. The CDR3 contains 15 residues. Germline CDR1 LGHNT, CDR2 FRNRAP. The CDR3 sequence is CASGLVRRGNTEAFF. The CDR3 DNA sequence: TGTGCTAGTGGTTTGGTAAGGAGAGGGAACACTGAAGCTTTCTTT.

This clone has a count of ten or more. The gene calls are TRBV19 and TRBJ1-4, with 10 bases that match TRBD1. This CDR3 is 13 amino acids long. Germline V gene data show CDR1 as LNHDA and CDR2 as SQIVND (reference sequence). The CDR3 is CVLGDRGMKKLFF. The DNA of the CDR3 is TGTGTTTTGGGGGACAGGGGTATGAAAAAACTGTTTTTT.

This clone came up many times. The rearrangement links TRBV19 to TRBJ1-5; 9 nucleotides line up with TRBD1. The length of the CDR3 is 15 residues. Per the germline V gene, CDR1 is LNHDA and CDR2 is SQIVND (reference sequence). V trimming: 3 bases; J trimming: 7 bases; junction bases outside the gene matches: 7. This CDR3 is CASSIGQGQGQPQHF. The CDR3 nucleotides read TGTGCCAGTAGTATTGGACAGGGGCAGGGGCAGCCCCAGCATTTT. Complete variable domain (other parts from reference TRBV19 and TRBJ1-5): DGGITQSPKYLFRKEGQNVTLSCEQNLNHDAMYWYRQDPGQGLRLIYYSQIVNDFQKGDIAEGYSVSREKKESFPLTVTSAQKNPTAFYLCASSIGQGQGQPQHFGDGTRLSIL.

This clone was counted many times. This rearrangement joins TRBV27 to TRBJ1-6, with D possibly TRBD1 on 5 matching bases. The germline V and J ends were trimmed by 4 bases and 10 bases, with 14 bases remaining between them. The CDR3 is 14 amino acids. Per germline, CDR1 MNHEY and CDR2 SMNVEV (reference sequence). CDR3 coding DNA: TGTGCCAGCAGTTACGGGGATGGGGGATCACCCCTCCACTTT. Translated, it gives CASSYGDGGSPLHF.

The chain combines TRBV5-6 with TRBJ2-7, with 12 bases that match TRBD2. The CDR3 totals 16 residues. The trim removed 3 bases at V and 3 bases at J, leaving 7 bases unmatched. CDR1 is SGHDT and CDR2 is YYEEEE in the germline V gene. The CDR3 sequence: CASSSGLAGTRYEQYF. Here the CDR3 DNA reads TGTGCCAGCAGCTCAGGACTAGCGGGGACCCGCTACGAGCAGTACTTC.

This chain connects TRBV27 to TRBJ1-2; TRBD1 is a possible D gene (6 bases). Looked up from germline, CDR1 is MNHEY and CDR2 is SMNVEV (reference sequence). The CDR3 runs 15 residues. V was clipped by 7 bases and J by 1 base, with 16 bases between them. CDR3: CASKGNREFNYGYTF. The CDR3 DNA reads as TGTGCCAGCAAGGGAAACAGGGAGTTTAACTATGGCTACACCTTC.

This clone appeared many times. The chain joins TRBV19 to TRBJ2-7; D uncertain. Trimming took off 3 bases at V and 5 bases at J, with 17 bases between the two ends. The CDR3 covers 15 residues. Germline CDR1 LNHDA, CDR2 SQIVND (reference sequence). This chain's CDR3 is CASSMKGLYDHEQYF. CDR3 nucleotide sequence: TGTGCCAGTAGTATGAAAGGTTTGTACGACCACGAGCAGTACTTC.

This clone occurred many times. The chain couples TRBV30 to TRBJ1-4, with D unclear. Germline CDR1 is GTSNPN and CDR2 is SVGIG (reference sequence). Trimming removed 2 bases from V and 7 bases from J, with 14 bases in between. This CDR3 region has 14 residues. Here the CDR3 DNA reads TGTGCCTGGAGTCCACCGGGGAAGGGTGAAAAACTGTTTTTT. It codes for CAWSPPGKGEKLFF.